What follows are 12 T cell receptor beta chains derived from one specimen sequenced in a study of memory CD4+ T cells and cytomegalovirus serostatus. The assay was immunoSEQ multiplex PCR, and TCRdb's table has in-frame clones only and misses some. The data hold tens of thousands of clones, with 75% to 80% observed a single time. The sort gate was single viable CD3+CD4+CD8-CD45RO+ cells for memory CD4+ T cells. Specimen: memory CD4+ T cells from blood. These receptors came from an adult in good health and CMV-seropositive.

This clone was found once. The CDR3, as DNA: TGTGCCAGCAGTCAAGAATACAGGACTTCCTACGAGCAGTACTTC. This codes for CASSQEYRTSYEQYF. The rearrangement joins TRBV6-5 to TRBJ2-7; D possibly matches TRBD1 or TRBD2 (5 bases each). Per the germline V gene, CDR1 is MNHEY and CDR2 is SVGAGI. The CDR3 totals 15 residues. Trimming stripped 5 bases from V and 1 base from J, with 15 bases between.

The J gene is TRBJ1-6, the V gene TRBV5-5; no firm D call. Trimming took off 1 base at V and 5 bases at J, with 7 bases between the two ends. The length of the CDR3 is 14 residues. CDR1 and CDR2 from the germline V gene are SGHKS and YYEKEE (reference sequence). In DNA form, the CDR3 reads TGTGCCAGCAGCTTGTCGGCGGATAATTCACCCCTCCACTTT. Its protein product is CASSLSADNSPLHF. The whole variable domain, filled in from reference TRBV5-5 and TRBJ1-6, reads DAGVTQSPTHLIKTRGQQVTLRCSPISGHKSVSWYQQVLGQGPQFIFQYYEKEERGRGNFPDRFSARQFPNYSSELNVNALLLGDSALYLCASSLSADNSPLHFGNGTRLTVT.

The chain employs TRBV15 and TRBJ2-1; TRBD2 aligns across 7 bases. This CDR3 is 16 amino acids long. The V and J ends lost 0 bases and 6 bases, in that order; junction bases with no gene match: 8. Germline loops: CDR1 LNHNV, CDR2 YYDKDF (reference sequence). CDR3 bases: TGTGCCACCAGCAGAGATGGGGGGGTGTCGGCCAATGAGCAGTTCTTC. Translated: CATSRDGGVSANEQFF.

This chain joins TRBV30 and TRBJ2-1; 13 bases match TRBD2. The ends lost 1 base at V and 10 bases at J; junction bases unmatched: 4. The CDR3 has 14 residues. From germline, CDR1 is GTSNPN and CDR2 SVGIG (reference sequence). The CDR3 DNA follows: TGTGCCTGGAGTGGGGAGACTAGCGGGAGGGAGCAGTTCTTC. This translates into CAWSGETSGREQFF.

CDR3 protein: CAISEYEGGAFF. The CDR3 DNA reads TGTGCCATCAGTGAGTACGAAGGGGGGGCTTTCTTT. The V and J genes are TRBV10-3 and TRBJ1-1; TRBD1 might be the D (6 bases). Looked up from germline, CDR1 is ENHRY and CDR2 is SYGVKD. The length of the CDR3 is 12 residues. V lost 1 base to trimming and J lost 11 bases, with 11 bases between them.

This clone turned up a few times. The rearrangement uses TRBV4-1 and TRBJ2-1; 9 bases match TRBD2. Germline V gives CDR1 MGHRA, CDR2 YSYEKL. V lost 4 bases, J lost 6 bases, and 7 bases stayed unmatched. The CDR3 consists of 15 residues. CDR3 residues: CASSPGSGRGNEQFF. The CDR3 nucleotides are TGCGCCAGCAGCCCAGGTAGCGGGAGAGGCAATGAGCAGTTCTTC.

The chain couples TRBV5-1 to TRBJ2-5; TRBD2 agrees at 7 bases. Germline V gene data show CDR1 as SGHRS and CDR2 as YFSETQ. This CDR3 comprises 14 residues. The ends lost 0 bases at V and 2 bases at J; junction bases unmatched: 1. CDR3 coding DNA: TGCGCCAGCAGCTTGGGGGGGGGTCAAGAGACCCAGTACTTC. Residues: CASSLGGGQETQYF.

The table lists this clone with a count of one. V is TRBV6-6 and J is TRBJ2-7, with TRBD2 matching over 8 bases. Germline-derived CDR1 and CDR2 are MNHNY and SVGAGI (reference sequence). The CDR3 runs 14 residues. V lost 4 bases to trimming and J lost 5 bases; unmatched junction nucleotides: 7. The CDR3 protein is CASSFPGLGNEQYF. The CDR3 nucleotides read TGTGCCAGCAGTTTCCCGGGACTAGGGAACGAGCAGTACTTC.

The CDR3 spells CASSLGGSALVEETQYF. Here the CDR3 DNA reads TGTGCCAGCAGCTTAGGAGGATCTGCTTTGGTCGAAGAGACCCAGTACTTC. This chain connects TRBV7-7 to TRBJ2-5; no reliable D call. The V gene's germline CDR1 is SSHAT and CDR2 FNYEAQ (reference sequence). Trimming removed 1 base at V and 3 bases at J, with 18 bases between. CDR3 length: 17 residues. The whole variable domain, filled in from reference TRBV7-7 and TRBJ2-5, reads GAGVSQSPRYKVTKRGQDVTLRCDPISSHATLYWYQQALGQGPEFLTYFNYEAQPDKSGLPSDRFSAERPEGSISTLTIQRTEQRDSAMYRCASSLGGSALVEETQYFGPGTRLLVL.

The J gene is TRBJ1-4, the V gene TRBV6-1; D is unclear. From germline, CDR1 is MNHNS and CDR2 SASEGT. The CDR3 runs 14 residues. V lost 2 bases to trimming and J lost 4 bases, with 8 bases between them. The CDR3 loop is CASSESTFNEKLFF. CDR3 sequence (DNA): TGTGCCAGCAGTGAATCGACCTTTAATGAAAAACTGTTTTTT.

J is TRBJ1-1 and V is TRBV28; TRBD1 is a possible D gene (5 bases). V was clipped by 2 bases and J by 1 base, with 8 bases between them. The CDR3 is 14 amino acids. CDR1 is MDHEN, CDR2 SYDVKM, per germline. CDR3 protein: CASSLVGGNTEAFF. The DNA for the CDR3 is TGTGCCAGCAGTTTAGTTGGGGGGAACACTGAAGCTTTCTTT. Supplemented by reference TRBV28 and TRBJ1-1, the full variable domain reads DVKVTQSSRYLVKRTGEKVFLECVQDMDHENMFWYRQDPGLGLRLIYFSYDVKMKEKGDIPEGYSVSREKKERFSLILESASTNQTSMYLCASSLVGGNTEAFFGQGTRLTVV.

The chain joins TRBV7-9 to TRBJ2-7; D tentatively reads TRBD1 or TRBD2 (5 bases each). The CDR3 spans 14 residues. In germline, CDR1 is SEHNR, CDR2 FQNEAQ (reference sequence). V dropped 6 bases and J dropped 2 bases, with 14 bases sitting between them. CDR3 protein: CASRPPGPAYEQYF. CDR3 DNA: TGTGCCAGCAGGCCTCCGGGACCCGCCTACGAGCAGTACTTC.